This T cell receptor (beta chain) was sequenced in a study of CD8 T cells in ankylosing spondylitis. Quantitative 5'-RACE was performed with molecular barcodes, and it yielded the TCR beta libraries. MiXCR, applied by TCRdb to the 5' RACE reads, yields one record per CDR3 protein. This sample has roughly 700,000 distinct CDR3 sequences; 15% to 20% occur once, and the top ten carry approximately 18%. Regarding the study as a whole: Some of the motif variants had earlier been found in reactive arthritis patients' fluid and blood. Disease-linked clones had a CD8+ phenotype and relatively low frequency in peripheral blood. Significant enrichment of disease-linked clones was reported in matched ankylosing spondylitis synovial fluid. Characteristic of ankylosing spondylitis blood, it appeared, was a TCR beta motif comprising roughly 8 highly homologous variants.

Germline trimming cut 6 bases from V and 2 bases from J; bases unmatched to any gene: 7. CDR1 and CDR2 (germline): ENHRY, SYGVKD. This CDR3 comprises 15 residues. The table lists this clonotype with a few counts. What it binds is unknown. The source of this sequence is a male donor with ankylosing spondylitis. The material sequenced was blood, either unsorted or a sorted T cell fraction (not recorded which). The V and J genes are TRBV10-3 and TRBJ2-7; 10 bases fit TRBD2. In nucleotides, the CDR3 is TGTGCCATCAGCCCCGGACTAGCGGCGACCTACGAGCAGTACTTC. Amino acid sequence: CAISPGLAATYEQYF.